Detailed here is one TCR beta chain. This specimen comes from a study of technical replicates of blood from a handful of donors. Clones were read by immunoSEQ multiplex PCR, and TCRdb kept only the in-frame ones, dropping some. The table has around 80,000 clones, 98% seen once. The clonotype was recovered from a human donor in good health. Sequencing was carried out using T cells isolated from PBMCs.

This CDR3 is CASMKAGDGRFEAFF. In nucleotides, the CDR3 is TGTGCCAGCATGAAAGCGGGAGACGGTAGATTTGAAGCTTTCTTT. This chain links TRBV27 with TRBJ1-1; D remains unclear. V was shortened by 7 bases and J by 7 bases, with 22 bases between the two germline ends. This CDR3 is built from 15 residues. Looked up from germline, CDR1 is MNHEY and CDR2 is SMNVEV (reference sequence).